Given below is one T cell receptor beta chain in context. Sequencing was performed with immunoSEQ multiplex PCR; in TCRdb, only in-frame clones are kept and a portion is missing. Seen here are approximately 74,000 clones, about 84% observed once, and the top ten hold under 8.5%. This entry belongs to a study of cytotoxic CD8 clonotypes in ibrutinib-treated CLL. This receptor was identified in a human donor with chronic lymphocytic leukemia. The sequencing here drew on PBMCs, taken at disease progression, from a patient treated with ibrutinib.

The CDR3 DNA sequence: TGTGCCAGCAGCTCGGGGACTAGCGGGGGTGGCTACAATGAGCAGTTCTTC. Protein product: CASSSGTSGGGYNEQFF. The genes are TRBV11-3 and TRBJ2-1, with 14 bases lining up with TRBD2. V gave up 4 bases and J gave up 3 bases; unmatched junction bases: 5. Germline values: CDR1 SGHNT, CDR2 YENEEA. This CDR3 is built from 17 residues.